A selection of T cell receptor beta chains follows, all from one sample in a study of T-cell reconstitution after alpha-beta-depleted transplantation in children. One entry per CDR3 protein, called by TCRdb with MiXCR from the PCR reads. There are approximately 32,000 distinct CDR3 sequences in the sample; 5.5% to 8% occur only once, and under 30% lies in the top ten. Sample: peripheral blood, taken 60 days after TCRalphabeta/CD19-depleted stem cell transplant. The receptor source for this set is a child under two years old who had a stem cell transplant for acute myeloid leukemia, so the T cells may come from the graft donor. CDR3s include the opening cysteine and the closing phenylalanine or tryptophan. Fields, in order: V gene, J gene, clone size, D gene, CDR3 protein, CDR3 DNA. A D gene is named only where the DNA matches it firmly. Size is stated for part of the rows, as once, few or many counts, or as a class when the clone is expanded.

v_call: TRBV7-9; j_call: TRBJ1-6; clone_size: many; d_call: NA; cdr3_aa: CASSAWRDNSPLHF; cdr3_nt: TGTGCCAGCAGTGCCTGGAGGGATAATTCACCCCTCCACTTT
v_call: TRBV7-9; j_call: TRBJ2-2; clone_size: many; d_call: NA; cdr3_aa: CASSPRDTNTGELFF; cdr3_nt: TGTGCCAGCAGCCCCCGGGACACCAACACCGGGGAGCTGTTTTTT
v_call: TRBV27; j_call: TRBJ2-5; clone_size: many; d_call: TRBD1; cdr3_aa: CASSLTGGEETQYF; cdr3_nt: TGTGCCAGCAGCCTAACAGGGGGCGAAGAGACCCAGTACTTC
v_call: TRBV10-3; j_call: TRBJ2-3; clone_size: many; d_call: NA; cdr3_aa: CAISPGASRTDTQYF; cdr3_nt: TGTGCCATCAGCCCAGGGGCATCGAGAACAGATACGCAGTATTTT
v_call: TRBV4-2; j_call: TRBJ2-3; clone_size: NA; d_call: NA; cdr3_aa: CASSPGLLCYAQYF; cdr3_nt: TGTGCCAGCAGCCCCGGACTCCTCTGCTATGCACAGTATTTT
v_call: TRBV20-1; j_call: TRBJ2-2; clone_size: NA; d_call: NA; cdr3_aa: CCARDLRGYANTGELFF; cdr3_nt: TGCTGTGCTAGAGATTTGAGGGGTTACGCGAACACCGGGGAGCTGTTTTTT
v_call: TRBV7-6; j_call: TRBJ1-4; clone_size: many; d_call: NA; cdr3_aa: CASSLERSTNEKLFF; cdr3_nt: TGTGCCAGCAGCTTAGAGCGAAGTACTAATGAAAAACTGTTTTTT
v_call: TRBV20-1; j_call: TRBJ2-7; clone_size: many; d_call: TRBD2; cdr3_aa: CSARDGGGSSYEQYF; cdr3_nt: TGCAGTGCTAGAGATGGAGGCGGGAGCTCCTACGAGCAGTACTTC
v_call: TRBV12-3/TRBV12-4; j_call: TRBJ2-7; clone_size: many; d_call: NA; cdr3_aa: CASSVWDYSYEQYF; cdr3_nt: TGTGCCAGCAGTGTATGGGATTACTCCTACGAGCAGTACTTC
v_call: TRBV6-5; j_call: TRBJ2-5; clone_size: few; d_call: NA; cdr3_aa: CASSYSKYGETQYF; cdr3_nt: TGTGCCAGCAGTTACTCGAAATACGGGGAGACCCAGTACTTC
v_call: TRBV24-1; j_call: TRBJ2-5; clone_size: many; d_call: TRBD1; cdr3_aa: CATSGPGQVGETQYF; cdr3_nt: TGTGCCACCTCAGGCCCGGGACAGGTAGGAGAGACCCAGTACTTC
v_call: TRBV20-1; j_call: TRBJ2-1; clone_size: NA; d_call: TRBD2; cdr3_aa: CSARDRLAGRDEQFF; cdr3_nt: TGCAGTGCTAGAGACAGACTAGCGGGACGGGATGAGCAGTTCTTC
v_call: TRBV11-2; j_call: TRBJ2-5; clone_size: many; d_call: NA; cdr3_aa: CASSLDLGSQETQYF; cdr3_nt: TGTGCCAGCAGCTTAGATTTAGGCAGCCAAGAGACCCAGTACTTC
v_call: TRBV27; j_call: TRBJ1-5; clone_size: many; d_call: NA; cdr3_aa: CASSLFSSNQPQHF; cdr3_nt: TGTGCCAGCAGTTTATTCAGTAGCAATCAGCCCCAGCATTTT
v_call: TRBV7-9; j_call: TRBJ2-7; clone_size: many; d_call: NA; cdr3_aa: CADKYPRKQYF; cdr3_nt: TGTGCCGACAAATACCCCCGGAAGCAGTACTTC
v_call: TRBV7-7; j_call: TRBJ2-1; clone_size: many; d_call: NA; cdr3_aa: CASSLEGGDEQFF; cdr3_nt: TGTGCCAGCAGCTTAGAAGGTGGGGATGAGCAGTTCTTC
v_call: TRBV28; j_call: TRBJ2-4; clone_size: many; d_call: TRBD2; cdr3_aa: CASSLPGTSGSLKYF; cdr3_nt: TGTGCCAGCAGTTTGCCAGGGACTAGCGGGAGTCTAAAGTACTTC
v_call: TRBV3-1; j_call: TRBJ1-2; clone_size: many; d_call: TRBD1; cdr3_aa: CASSLGVAGGPRNYGYTF; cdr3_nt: TGTGCCAGCAGCCTTGGAGTGGCAGGGGGGCCGCGAAACTATGGCTACACCTTC
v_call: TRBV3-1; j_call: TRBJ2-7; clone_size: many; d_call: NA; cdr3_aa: CASSQKSYSSYEQYF; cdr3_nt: TGTGCCAGCAGCCAAAAATCATACAGCTCCTACGAGCAGTACTTC
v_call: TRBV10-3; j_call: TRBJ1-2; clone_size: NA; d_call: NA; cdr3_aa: CAIGPGFLCGYTF; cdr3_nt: TGTGCCATCGGCCCCGGGTTCCTCTGCGGCTACACCTTC
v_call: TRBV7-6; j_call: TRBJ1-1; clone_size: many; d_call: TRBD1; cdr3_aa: CASSSGGPEAFF; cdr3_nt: TGTGCCAGCAGCTCAGGGGGACCTGAAGCTTTCTTT
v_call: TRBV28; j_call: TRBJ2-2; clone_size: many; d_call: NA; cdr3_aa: CASSLVGELFF; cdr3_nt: TGTGCCAGCAGTTTAGTCGGGGAGCTGTTTTTT
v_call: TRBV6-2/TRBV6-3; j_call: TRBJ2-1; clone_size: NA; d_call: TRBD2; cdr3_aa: CASSSRGRGGPLNEQFF; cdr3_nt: TGTGCCAGCAGTTCTAGGGGTCGGGGGGGCCCCCTAAATGAGCAGTTCTTC
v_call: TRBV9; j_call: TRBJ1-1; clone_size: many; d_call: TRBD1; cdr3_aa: CASSASTGLNTEAFF; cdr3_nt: TGTGCCAGCAGCGCCTCGACAGGGCTGAACACTGAAGCTTTCTTT